The table lists the clone carrying this T cell receptor (beta chain) with a count of one. Its antigen is currently unknown. The CDR3 is made up of 15 amino acids. V was clipped by 3 bases and J by 6 bases, with 18 bases between them. Per the germline V gene, CDR1 is KGHSH and CDR2 is LQKENI. The record originates from a study of CD4 T cells in relation to SARS-CoV-2 and coronaviruses. Unexposed donor CD4+ T cells date from about 2010-2018, before the COVID-19 pandemic. Isolation of CD4+ T cells took place after about 9 days in culture. As cell numbers allowed, unexposed-donor CD4+ T cells faced SARS-CoV-2 S/N and four cold-coronavirus spikes. Profiling relied on immunoSEQ multiplex PCR, and the TCRdb table lists in-frame clones only, not all of them. Here the sample spans approximately 17,000 clones, over 80% being singletons.

The rearrangement links TRBV18 to TRBJ2-7; D is possibly TRBD2 (7 bases). This TCR came from a human donor in good health. The sequencing input was CD4+ T cells from PBMCs, cultured in vitro. In DNA, the CDR3 is TGTGCCAGCTCACCCGAGCCGGGGGGCTTTTGCGAGCAGTACTTC. It specifies CASSPEPGGFCEQYF.